This T cell receptor beta chain comes out of a study of regulatory T cells in long-lasting Graves disease. Study information: Persistent cases took antithyroid drugs over 5 years and stayed TSH receptor antibody positive. Study findings and constraints: Persistent disease preferred TRBV28, TRBJ1-2 and TRBJ2-5; new disease, TRBV20-1 and TRBJ2-1.

Specified time point: persistent/refractory GD, antithyroid drugs over 5 years with positive TRAb. The TCR library was prepared using RNA isolated from PBMCs. About this clonotype itself: Its antigen remains unknown.

Libraries of TCR beta came from iRepertoire HTBI primers plus Arm-PCR of CDR3 regions. TCRdb re-called the multiplex PCR reads with MiXCR, one entry per CDR3 protein. The sample lists some 470,000 distinct CDR3 sequences; 20% to 25% were seen once. The CDR3 has 14 residues. The ends lost 6 bases at V and 4 bases at J; junction bases unmatched: 5. The rearrangement links TRBV12-3 or TRBV12-4 to TRBJ2-3; 9 bases align to TRBD2. Material: peripheral blood mononuclear cells (PBMCs), obtained when the disease was refractory, from a patient treated with antithyroid drugs. The TCR comes from a female donor with Graves disease. The CDR3 DNA follows: TGTGCCAGCAGCTGGGGACTAGCAGCAGATACGCAGTATTTT. It is translated as CASSWGLAADTQYF.